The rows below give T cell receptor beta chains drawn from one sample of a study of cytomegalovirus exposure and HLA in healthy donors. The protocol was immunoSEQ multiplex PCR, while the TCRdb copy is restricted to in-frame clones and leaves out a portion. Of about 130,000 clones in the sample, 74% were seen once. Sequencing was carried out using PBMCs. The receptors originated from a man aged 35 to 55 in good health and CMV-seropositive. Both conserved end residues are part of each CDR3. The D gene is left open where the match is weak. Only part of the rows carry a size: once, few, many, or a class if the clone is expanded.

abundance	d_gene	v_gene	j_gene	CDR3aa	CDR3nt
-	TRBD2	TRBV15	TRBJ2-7	CATSESSGRHEQYF	TGTGCCACCAGCGAGAGCAGCGGGAGACACGAGCAGTACTTC
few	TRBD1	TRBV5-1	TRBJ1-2	CASSWTGDFYGYTF	TGCGCCAGCAGCTGGACAGGGGATTTTTATGGCTACACCTTC
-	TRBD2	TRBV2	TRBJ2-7	CASSPRTSAYEQYF	TGTGCCAGCAGCCCCCGGACTAGCGCCTACGAGCAGTACTTC
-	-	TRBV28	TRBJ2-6	CASFDSSGANVLTF	TGTGCCAGCTTCGACAGCTCTGGGGCCAACGTCCTGACTTTC
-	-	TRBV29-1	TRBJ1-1	CSVTLTTAMTEAFF	TGCAGCGTTACCCTGACAACCGCGATGACTGAAGCTTTCTTT
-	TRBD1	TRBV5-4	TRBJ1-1	CASSQGDRNTEAFF	TGTGCCAGCAGCCAGGGGGACAGGAACACTGAAGCTTTCTTT
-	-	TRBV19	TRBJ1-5	CASSLGLQPQHF	TGTGCCAGTAGTTTAGGGCTGCAGCCCCAGCATTTT
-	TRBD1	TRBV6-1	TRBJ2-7	CASSEAPTGNVEQYF	TGTGCCAGCAGTGAAGCGCCGACAGGGAATGTCGAGCAGTACTTC
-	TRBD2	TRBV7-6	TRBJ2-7	CASSSTSAEQYF	TGTGCCAGCAGCTCCACTAGCGCCGAGCAGTACTTC
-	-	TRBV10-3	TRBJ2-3	CATLTSAGTDTQYF	TGTGCCACCTTGACCTCGGCGGGGACAGATACGCAGTATTTT
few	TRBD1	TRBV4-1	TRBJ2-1	CASSQGQGAWDEQFF	TGCGCCAGCAGCCAAGGACAGGGGGCGTGGGATGAGCAGTTCTTC
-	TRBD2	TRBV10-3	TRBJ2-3	CAISARLAGEGDTQYF	TGTGCCATCAGTGCCCGCCTAGCGGGAGAGGGAGATACGCAGTATTTT
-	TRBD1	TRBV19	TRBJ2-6	CATDMGQGGRGANVLTF	TGTGCCACTGACATGGGACAGGGGGGGCGAGGGGCCAACGTCCTGACTTTC
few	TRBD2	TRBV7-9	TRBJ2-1	CSSSSLAGGLNGEQFF	TGTTCCAGCAGCTCCCTAGCGGGAGGGCTAAATGGTGAGCAGTTCTTC
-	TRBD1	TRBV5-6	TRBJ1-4	CASSLPGQGREKLFF	TGTGCCAGCAGCTTGCCCGGACAGGGGAGGGAAAAACTGTTTTTT
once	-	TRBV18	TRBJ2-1	CASSLAQGSSYNEQFF	TGTGCCAGCTCACTTGCGCAGGGTTCTTCCTACAATGAGCAGTTCTTC
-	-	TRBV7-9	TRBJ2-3	CASSSLAIFTDTQYF	TGTGCCAGCAGCTCTCTAGCGATATTCACAGATACGCAGTATTTT
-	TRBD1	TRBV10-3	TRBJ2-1	CAISEYRGNEQFF	TGTGCCATCAGTGAATACAGGGGTAATGAGCAGTTCTTC